This note documents a single TCR beta chain sequence. Which antigen it targets is not known. No base qualities exist here, and no much larger clone lies one base off it. Distinct nucleotide sequences in the sample also encode this CDR3. The data are from a study of shared clonotypes between healthy human individuals (TCRdb year 2020). Study-level background: The cohort comprised two women and a few men aged 18 to 49 years. For each donor, three plates each were used for CD4 naive and CD4 memory, two plates were used for CD8 naive, and one plate was used for CD8 memory. To estimate repertoire size and how much clonotypes are shared between individuals, the study performed deep sequencing of blood TCR repertoires from about five healthy adults. Libraries were prepared and TCR repertoires were sequenced by different laboratories using diverse techniques, in order to increase sequencing depth and limit assay-specific biases. Leukapheresis yielded between about 0.85 and 9.5 billion PBMCs per donor. Overall results and qualifications from the work: Even with the large sequencing depth, rarefaction of the sorted-subset datasets indicated that sequencing was incomplete. Estimated clonotype richness was generally larger for naive than for memory subsets. The small number of donors limited the genetic and exposure-history diversity represented. Sampling was limited to blood, and TCR repertoires in tissue likely differ from TCR repertoires in blood. Pairwise subsampling indicated that sequencing depth was expected to affect the degree of clonotype sharing among donors. Approximately 5% of naive CD4, 3.5% of naive CD8, roughly 2.4% of memory CD4, and roughly 0.4% of memory CD8 clonotypes were shared across several donors. Compared with non-shared clonotypes, the clonotypes found in all four sorted-subset donors had higher generation probabilities.

Using the deep immunoSEQ assay, multiplex PCR amplified TCR CDR3 regions from genomic DNA. Extracted genomic DNA from each cell subset was distributed evenly across all wells of several immunoSEQ 96-well plates, and each plate was treated as a replicate. For sorted subsets, each replicate PCR was loaded with about 0.2 ug genomic DNA, equivalent to 30,000 or so T cell genomes. Purified libraries were measured with a Qubit 3.0 fluorometer, size-checked on a Bioanalyzer 2100, and measured again with the KAPA Library Quantification kit. Each immunoSEQ 96-well plate was sequenced on its own single-read 150-cycle Illumina NextSeq 550 flow cell. The authors' analysis ran thus. Because the immunoSEQ output held only junctional sequences and lacked quality scores, the filtering could not match the filtering applied to full-length reads. To assign V/J genes and CDR3, sequences were annotated using PyIR, a Python wrapper for IgBLAST v1.9, with IMGT germline references. Reads with weak V/J assignments (E-value above 1e-6), missing CDR3, stop codons, out-of-frame junctions, or ambiguous translated residues were removed. A V3J clonotype was defined by an identical inferred V gene, J gene, and CDR3 amino acid sequence. Percentage overlap between repertoires was computed as shared unique clonotypes divided by the size of the smaller repertoire. RTK rarefaction, the Chao1 estimator, and Recon v2.1 estimates of unobserved clonotypes were used to assess repertoire richness. OLGA was used to compute generation probabilities for all TCRbeta clonotypes that the gDNA method yielded from a handful of donors. The source is immuneACCESS, and TCRdb retained only in-frame sequences with V and J called. Part of the clones is not carried over; for the studies checked, unresolved V genes explain less than half of this, and the remainder is unexplained. D and trimming were read from the DNA, whereas the V and J calls and clone size are those reported in that table. Within this sample are about 2.2 million clones, with 93% of them counted one time only. Together, the top ten hold about 1.5% of the sample.

CD8 naive samples consisted of CD45RO-negative cells that were positively selected for CCR7, yielding a CD45RA+CCR7+ population without TemRA cells. The donors were healthy, HIV-negative adults who had no recently reported acute infections or vaccinations. All donors were Caucasian adults living in Nashville, Tennessee, USA. Blood was collected by leukapheresis, and PBMCs were isolated by Ficoll-Histopaque density gradient centrifugation and then cryopreserved in liquid nitrogen vapor phase. Analytical flow cytometry was used to check the purity and quantity of each magnetically sorted T cell population. Genomic DNA was isolated from each sorted fraction and quantified by UV absorbance on a Nanodrop 2000c. This clonotype originated in a man between 18 and 29 years old in good health. Some clones in this sample may be carry-over from other donors' samples. The sample taken for sequencing was naive CD8+ T cells from PBMCs. Reading the label with the study, this specimen's cell subset or site is: CD45RA+CCR7+.

The sequence in DNA is TGTGCCAGCATGGGGAACACTGAAGCTTTCTTT. Its protein product is CASMGNTEAFF. Recombination linked TRBV28 to TRBJ1-1, with no D gene named confidently. The CDR3 spans 11 residues, from the cysteine through the phenylalanine. The sequence is cut down to CDR3 DNA, 33 bases in frame from base 1. V was cut back by 7 bases and J by 1 base, leaving a gap of 4 bases between them. Via the germline V gene, CDR1 is MDHEN and CDR2 SYDVKM.